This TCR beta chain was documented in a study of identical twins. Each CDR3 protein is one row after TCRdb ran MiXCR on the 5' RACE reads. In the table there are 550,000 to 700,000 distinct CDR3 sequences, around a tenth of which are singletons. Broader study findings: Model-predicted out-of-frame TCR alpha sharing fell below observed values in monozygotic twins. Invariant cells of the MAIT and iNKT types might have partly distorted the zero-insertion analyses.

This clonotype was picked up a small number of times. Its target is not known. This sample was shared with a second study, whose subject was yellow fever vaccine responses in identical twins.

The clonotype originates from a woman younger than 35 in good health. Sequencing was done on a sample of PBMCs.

The CDR3: CATSDNRDQETQYF. The CDR3 DNA sequence: TGTGCCACCAGTGATAATAGGGACCAAGAGACCCAGTACTTC. The chain employs TRBV24-1 and TRBJ2-5; D is unresolved. Germline-derived CDR1 and CDR2 are KGHDR and SFDVKD. V gave up 3 bases and J gave up 0 bases, with 7 bases separating them. The CDR3 spans 14 residues.